Sequencing of this T cell receptor beta chain was carried out in a study of blood T cell repertoires in COVID-19. Study background: The cDNA or gDNA used as material had been derived from T cells, B-cell-depleted T cells, or PBMCs.

The table lists this clone with a count of one. Per germline, CDR1 SGHAT and CDR2 FQNNGV. CDR3 length: 15 residues. With 6 bases removed from V and 3 bases from J, the gap between germline ends came to 14 bases. Measured with immunoSEQ multiplex PCR; TCRdb has only the in-frame clones, and not every one. The data hold 190,000 or so clones, with roughly 82% observed a single time. The sequencing input was PBMCs or T cells enriched from blood (not recorded which). The receptor was isolated from a man aged 35-49 years who had recovered from COVID-19. This chain links TRBV11-2 with TRBJ1-4; no reliable D call. DNA for the CDR3: TGTGCCAGCAGACCTCATAACGCGGCTAATGAAAAACTGTTTTTT. Its protein is CASRPHNAANEKLFF.